This T cell receptor beta chain was obtained from a study of preoperative IRX-2 immunotherapy in early breast cancer. Indicated treatment: preoperative locoregional IRX-2 cytokine immunotherapy. This phase Ib study tested locoregional IRX-2 cytokine immunotherapy given before surgery. The CDR3 contains 15 residues. V lost 5 bases to trimming and J lost 0 bases, with 13 bases between them. Per germline, CDR1 KGHSH and CDR2 LQKENI. Clones were read by immunoSEQ multiplex PCR, and TCRdb kept only the in-frame ones, dropping some. The top ten clones hold about 2.1% of a sample with roughly 93,000 clones, 80% to 90% of them seen once.

The sample here was tumor tissue, taken after IRX-2 immunotherapy. The chain links TRBV18 to TRBJ1-2; perhaps TRBD1 as D (5 bases). The sequence was obtained from a human donor with breast cancer. CDR3 in amino acids: CASSGPGPTNYGYTF. For the CDR3, the DNA is TGTGCCAGCTCAGGCCCGGGACCGACTAACTATGGCTACACCTTC.